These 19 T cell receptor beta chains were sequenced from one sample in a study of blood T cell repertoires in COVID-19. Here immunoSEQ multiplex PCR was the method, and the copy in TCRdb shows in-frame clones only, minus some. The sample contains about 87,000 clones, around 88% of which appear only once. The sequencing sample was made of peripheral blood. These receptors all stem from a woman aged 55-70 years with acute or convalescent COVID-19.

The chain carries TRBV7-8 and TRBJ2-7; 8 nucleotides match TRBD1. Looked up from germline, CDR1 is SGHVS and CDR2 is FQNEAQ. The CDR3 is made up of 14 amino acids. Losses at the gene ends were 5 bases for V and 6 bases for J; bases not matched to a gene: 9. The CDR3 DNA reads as TGTGCCAGCAGCCCCGGGACAGGTCTTTTCGAGCAGTACTTC. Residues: CASSPGTGLFEQYF.

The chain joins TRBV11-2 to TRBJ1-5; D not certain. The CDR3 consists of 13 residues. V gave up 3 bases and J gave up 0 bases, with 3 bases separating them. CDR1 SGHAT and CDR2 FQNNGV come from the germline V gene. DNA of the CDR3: TGTGCCAGCAGCTTCAGTAGCAATCAGCCCCAGCATTTT. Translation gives CASSFSSNQPQHF.

In nucleotides, the CDR3 is TGTGCCAGCAGTTTGGGGGGTTGGCTCCTCACTGAAGCTTTCTTT. Amino acids: CASSLGGWLLTEAFF. V gene TRBV27 combines with J gene TRBJ1-1; possible D gene TRBD1, 5 bases. Germline values: CDR1 MNHEY, CDR2 SMNVEV (reference sequence). The ends were cut back, 3 bases at V and 4 bases at J, with 15 bases in the middle. This CDR3 contains 15 residues.

The CDR3 nucleotides are TGTGCCAGCAGCGCGCGTCAGGCTCCTACTGAAGCTTTCTTT. Amino acid sequence: CASSARQAPTEAFF. V gene TRBV5-4 combines with J gene TRBJ1-1; D unclear. From germline, CDR1 is SGHNT and CDR2 YYREEE (reference sequence). The CDR3 has 14 amino acids. V dropped 4 bases and J dropped 5 bases, with 15 bases sitting between them.

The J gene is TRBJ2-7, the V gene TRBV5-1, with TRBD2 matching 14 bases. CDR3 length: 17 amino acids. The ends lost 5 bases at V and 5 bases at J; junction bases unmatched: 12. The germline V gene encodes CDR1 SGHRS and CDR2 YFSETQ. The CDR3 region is CASRKRLAGGRENEQYF. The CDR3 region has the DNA TGCGCCAGCAGGAAGAGACTAGCGGGAGGGCGAGAGAACGAGCAGTACTTC.

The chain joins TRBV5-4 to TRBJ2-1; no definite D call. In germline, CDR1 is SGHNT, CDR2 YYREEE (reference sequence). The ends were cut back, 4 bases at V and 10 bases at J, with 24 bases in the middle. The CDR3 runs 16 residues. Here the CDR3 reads CASSPPFSRGLEEQFF. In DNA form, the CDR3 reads TGTGCCAGCAGCCCACCCTTTAGCCGCGGCCTCGAAGAGCAGTTCTTC.

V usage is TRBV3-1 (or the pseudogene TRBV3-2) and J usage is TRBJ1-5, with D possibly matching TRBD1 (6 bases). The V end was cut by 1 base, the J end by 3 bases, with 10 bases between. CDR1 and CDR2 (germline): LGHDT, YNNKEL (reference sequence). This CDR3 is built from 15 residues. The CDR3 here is CASSQVYRANQPQHF. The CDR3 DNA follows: TGTGCCAGCAGCCAAGTCTACAGGGCCAATCAGCCCCAGCATTTT.

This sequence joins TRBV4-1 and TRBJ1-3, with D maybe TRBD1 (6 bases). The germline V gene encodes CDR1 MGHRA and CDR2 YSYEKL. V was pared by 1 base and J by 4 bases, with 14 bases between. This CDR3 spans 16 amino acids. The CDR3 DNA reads TGCGCCAGCAGCCAAGGGGGGGGGCGCTGGGGAAACACCATATATTTT. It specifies CASSQGGGRWGNTIYF.

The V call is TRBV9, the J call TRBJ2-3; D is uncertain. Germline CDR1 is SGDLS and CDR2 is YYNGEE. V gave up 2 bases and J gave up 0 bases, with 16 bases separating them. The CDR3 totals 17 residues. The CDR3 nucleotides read TGTGCCAGCAGCGTCCGTCCCTTAGCTGGTAGCACAGATACGCAGTATTTT. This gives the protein CASSVRPLAGSTDTQYF.

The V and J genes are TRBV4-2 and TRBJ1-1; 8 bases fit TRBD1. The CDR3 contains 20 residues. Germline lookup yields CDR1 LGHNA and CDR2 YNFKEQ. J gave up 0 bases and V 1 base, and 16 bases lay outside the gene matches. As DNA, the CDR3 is TGTGCCAGCAGCCAAGGTTTGGCACGGACAGGGTTGGGGGTGAACACTGAAGCTTTCTTT. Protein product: CASSQGLARTGLGVNTEAFF.

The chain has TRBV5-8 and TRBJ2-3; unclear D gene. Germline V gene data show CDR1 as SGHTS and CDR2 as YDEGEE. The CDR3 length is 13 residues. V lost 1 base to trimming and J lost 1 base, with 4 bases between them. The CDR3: CASSLQGTDTQYF. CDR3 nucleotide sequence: TGTGCCAGCAGCTTGCAGGGCACAGATACGCAGTATTTT.

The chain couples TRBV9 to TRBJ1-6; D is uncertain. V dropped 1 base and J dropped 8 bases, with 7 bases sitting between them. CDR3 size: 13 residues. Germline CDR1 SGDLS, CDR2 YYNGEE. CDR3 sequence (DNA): TGTGCCAGCAGCGTAAATTCTGATTCACCCCTCCACTTT. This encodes CASSVNSDSPLHF.

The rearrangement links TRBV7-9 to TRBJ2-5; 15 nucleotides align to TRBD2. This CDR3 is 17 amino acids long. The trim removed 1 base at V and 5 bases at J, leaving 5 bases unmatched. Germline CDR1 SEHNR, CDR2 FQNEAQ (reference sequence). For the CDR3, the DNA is TGTGCCAGCAGCTTAGGGACTAGCGGGGGGGCCCTGGAGACCCAGTACTTC. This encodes CASSLGTSGGALETQYF.

The CDR3 here is CASSLGSRGEKLFF. In nucleotides, the CDR3 is TGTGCCAGCAGCCTAGGGTCGCGGGGTGAAAAACTGTTTTTT. This rearrangement joins TRBV11-2 to TRBJ1-4; D ambiguous. Trimming stripped 5 bases from V and 7 bases from J, with 14 bases between. In germline, CDR1 is SGHAT, CDR2 FQNNGV. The CDR3 runs 14 residues.

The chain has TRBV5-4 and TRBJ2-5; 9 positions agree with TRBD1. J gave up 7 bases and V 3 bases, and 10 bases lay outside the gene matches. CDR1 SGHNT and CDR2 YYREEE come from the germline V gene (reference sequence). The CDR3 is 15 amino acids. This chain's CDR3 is CASSWGQGSTGTQYF. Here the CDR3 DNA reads TGTGCCAGCAGCTGGGGACAGGGAAGTACCGGGACCCAGTACTTC.

The CDR3 DNA reads TGTGCCAGCAGCATAGAGACAGGGGGGAATGAAAAACTGTTTTTT. It is translated as CASSIETGGNEKLFF. The rearrangement links TRBV9 to TRBJ1-4, with 9 bases that match TRBD1. The CDR3 has 15 amino acids. Germline-derived CDR1 and CDR2 are SGDLS and YYNGEE. V gave up 4 bases and J gave up 5 bases; unmatched junction bases: 6.

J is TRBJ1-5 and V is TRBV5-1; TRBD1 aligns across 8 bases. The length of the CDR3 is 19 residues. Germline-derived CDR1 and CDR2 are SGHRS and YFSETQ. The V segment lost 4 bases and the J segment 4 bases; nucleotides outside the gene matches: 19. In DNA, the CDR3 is TGCGCCAGCAGCCCCTTCCCTCCAGGGGGCGCGGGAAGAAATCAGCCCCAGCATTTT. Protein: CASSPFPPGGAGRNQPQHF.

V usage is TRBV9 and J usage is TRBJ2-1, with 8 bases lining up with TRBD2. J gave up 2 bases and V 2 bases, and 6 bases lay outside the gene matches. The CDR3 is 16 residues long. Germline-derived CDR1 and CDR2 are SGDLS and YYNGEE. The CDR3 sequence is CASSVGGAGTYNEQFF. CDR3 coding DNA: TGTGCCAGCAGCGTCGGGGGGGCCGGAACCTACAATGAGCAGTTCTTC.

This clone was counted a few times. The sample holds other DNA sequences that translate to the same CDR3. The CDR3 DNA reads as TGTGCCAGCAGTGAAGACAGGGATAATCAGCCCCAGCATTTT. This encodes CASSEDRDNQPQHF. The J gene is TRBJ1-5, the V gene TRBV2; TRBD1 is a possible D gene (6 bases). Looked up from germline, CDR1 is SNHLY and CDR2 is FYNNEI. The length of the CDR3 is 14 residues. V was cut by 1 base and J by 4 bases, with 8 bases left in between.